A single sample gave rise to the 13 T cell receptor beta chains below, sequenced in a study of molecular identifiers for immune sequencing clone quantification. From the PCR reads, TCRdb called clonotypes with MiXCR, one entry per CDR3 protein. The table lists around 480,000 distinct CDR3 sequences, 20% to 25% of them singletons. The sample comprised naive CD8+ T cells from blood, with Jurkat cell RNA spiked in. Noted subset: FACS-sorted CD8+CD4-CCR7+CD45RA+ naive T cells. These receptors came from a human donor in good health. Some libraries in this study had Jurkat cell RNA spiked in.

This clonotype has a handful of counts. This chain connects TRBV4-1 to TRBJ1-3; possible D gene TRBD1, 6 bases. The CDR3 is 16 amino acids. V was clipped by 8 bases and J by 0 bases, with 17 bases between them. Germline V CDR1 and CDR2: MGHRA, YSYEKL. CDR3 nucleotides: TGCGCCAGCGAGACGGACAGCCTAAGCTCTGGAAACACCATATATTTT. Protein: CASETDSLSSGNTIYF.

This clonotype was seen more than once but under ten times. The chain recombines TRBV11-2 with TRBJ2-7; 7 bases are a match to TRBD1. V trimming: 3 bases; J trimming: 0 bases; junction bases outside the gene matches: 5. Germline CDR1 SGHAT, CDR2 FQNNGV. The CDR3 is made up of 15 amino acids. CDR3 amino acids: CASSLERDSSYEQYF. DNA of the CDR3: TGTGCCAGCAGCTTGGAACGGGACAGCTCCTACGAGCAGTACTTC.

This rearrangement joins TRBV7-2 to TRBJ1-2; 8 bases are shared with TRBD1. The CDR3 loop spans 15 amino acids. The V gene end was trimmed by 0 bases and the J gene end by 4 bases; junction bases not matched to a gene: 4. Germline-derived CDR1 and CDR2 are SGHTA and FQGNSA. The CDR3 nucleotides read TGTGCCAGCAGCTTAGCCGGACAGGGAGGCTATGGCTACACCTTC. This gives the protein CASSLAGQGGYGYTF.

The chain employs TRBV7-2 and TRBJ2-1, with D perhaps given as TRBD1 or TRBD2 (5 bases each). Germline loops: CDR1 SGHTA, CDR2 FQGNSA. Trimming cost V 4 bases and J 6 bases, with 19 bases left between them. The CDR3 runs 16 residues. This CDR3 reads CASSSPGPPVGNEQFF. The CDR3, as DNA: TGTGCCAGCAGCTCCCCGGGACCCCCCGTAGGCAATGAGCAGTTCTTC.

This clonotype was observed a single time. V and J are TRBV3-1 and TRBJ1-6; 7 bases fit TRBD1. Germline V gene data show CDR1 as LGHDT and CDR2 as YNNKEL (reference sequence). This CDR3 has 16 residues. The J segment lost 8 bases and the V segment lost 4 bases, leaving 11 bases of the junction unmatched. Written as DNA, the CDR3 is TGTGCCAGCAGCCTTACCACAGGGGAATGGTATTCACCCCTCCACTTT. It specifies CASSLTTGEWYSPLHF.

In its sample, this clonotype was seen many times. Its ends do not fully match the called genes, so a read error is possible. The chain uses TRBV7-9 and TRBJ2-5; D gene ambiguous. CDR1 is SEHNR and CDR2 is FQNEAQ in the germline V gene (reference sequence). The CDR3 is made up of 14 amino acids. This CDR3 is CASSLVGSQEAQYF. For the CDR3, the DNA is TGTGCCAGCAGCTTAGTCGGCAGTCAAGAGGCCCAGTACTTC.

Note on this clonotype: Just one base apart from a much larger clone, this may be a read error. V and J are TRBV5-1 and TRBJ2-3, with 10 bases that match TRBD2. This CDR3 region has 16 residues. Germline assignment: CDR1 SGHRS and CDR2 YFSETQ. CDR3 nucleotides: TGCGCCAGCAGCTCACTTAGCGGGGGGCTGACAGGTACGCAGTATTTT. Translating it yields CASSSLSGGLTGTQYF.

This clonotype was observed a handful of times. CDR3 bases: TGTGCCAGCAGCTCCCCCAGGGGAATAGACTCTGGAAACACCATATATTTT. Residues: CASSSPRGIDSGNTIYF. The chain joins TRBV7-9 to TRBJ1-3, with a weak D call TRBD1 (6 bases). This CDR3 comprises 17 residues. The V and J ends lost 4 bases and 0 bases respectively, with 16 bases between them. CDR1 is SEHNR, CDR2 FQNEAQ, per germline (reference sequence).

This clonotype has a count of ten or more. The genes are TRBV28 and TRBJ2-7; D tentatively fits TRBD1 or TRBD2 (5 bases each). Looked up from germline, CDR1 is MDHEN and CDR2 is SYDVKM. There are 13 residues in the CDR3. V gave up 8 bases and J gave up 2 bases, with 13 bases separating them. The CDR3 sequence: CASRIGGTYEQYF. CDR3 coding DNA: TGTGCCAGCCGGATTGGGGGAACCTACGAGCAGTACTTC.

The gene calls are TRBV4-3 and TRBJ1-6; a weak D match, TRBD1 (5 bases). The ends were cut back, 5 bases at V and 9 bases at J, with 8 bases in the middle. This CDR3 has 12 amino acids. CDR1 and CDR2 (germline): LGHNA, YSLEER. As DNA, the CDR3 is TGCGCCAGCAGCGCGGGGGGTTCACCCCTCCACTTT. Its translation is CASSAGGSPLHF.

This clonotype was detected a few times. This chain uses TRBV21-1 with TRBJ2-2. TRBV21-1 is marked as a pseudogene. The length of the CDR3 is 14 residues. CDR3 DNA: TGTGCCAGCAGCAAAGTCGCCCAGCGCGGGGAGCTGTTTTTT. As protein: CASSKVAQRGELFF.

To note about this clonotype: Relative to the germline gene, one junction end is altered; a read error may explain this. The rearrangement links TRBV6-2 or TRBV6-3 to TRBJ2-7; 7 bases align to TRBD1. CDR3 size: 12 residues. From germline, CDR1 is MNHEY and CDR2 SVGEGT. CDR3 amino acids: CASSFSHGTANF. The CDR3 coding sequence is TGTGCCAGCAGTTTCTCACACGGGACAGCAAACTTC.

Regarding this clonotype: One end of the junction is discordant with germline, which a read error may explain. The chain has TRBV28 and TRBJ2-7; D not certain. Per germline, CDR1 MDHEN and CDR2 SYDVKM. This CDR3 is built from 13 residues. Here the CDR3 reads CACSQTDFVEQYF. CDR3 coding DNA: TGTGCCTGCAGTCAAACCGACTTTGTTGAGCAGTACTTC.